This is a list of T cell receptor beta chains from one sample in a study of PD-L1 blockade in urothelial cancer. Assay: immunoSEQ multiplex PCR; the TCRdb copy retains only in-frame clones and omits some. Among about 51,000 clones listed, about 86% were seen once. This specimen consisted of PBMCs, obtained around atezolizumab (anti-PD-L1) treatment. The receptors derive from a man aged 55 to 70 with urothelial cancer. Both conserved end residues are part of each CDR3. The order of the fields is CDR3 protein, CDR3 DNA, D gene, J gene, clone size, V gene. D genes are given only for firm matches. Clone size is stated in some rows and not others, as once, few, many or a class when expanded.

CASSVGQGNHEQFF TGTGCTAGCAGCGTGGGACAGGGTAACCATGAGCAGTTCTTC TRBD1 TRBJ2-1 . TRBV7-7
CASSVQGQDGYTF TGTGCCAGCAGCGTACAGGGTCAGGATGGCTACACCTTC . TRBJ1-2 . TRBV7-8
CASSFGGAGTGELFF TGTGCCAGCAGCTTCGGGGGGGCCGGCACCGGGGAGCTGTTTTTT TRBD2 TRBJ2-2 few TRBV7-9
CASSAWTTSSYEQYF TGTGCCAGCAGTGCATGGACGACTAGCTCCTACGAGCAGTACTTC . TRBJ2-7 few TRBV2
CASSLVDSYQETQYF TGTGCCAGCAGCTTAGTGGACAGTTATCAAGAGACCCAGTACTTC . TRBJ2-5 . TRBV7-6
CASMEAKIHEQYF TGTGCCAGCATGGAAGCGAAAATCCACGAGCAGTACTTC . TRBJ2-7 . TRBV6-5
CASSLPGAAGELFF TGCGCCAGCAGCTTACCAGGGGCGGCCGGGGAGCTGTTTTTT . TRBJ2-2 . TRBV5-1
CASSPSTDTQYF TGTGCCAGCAGCCCGTCCACAGATACGCAGTATTTT . TRBJ2-3 . TRBV2
CASSQRLMETQYF TGTGCCAGCAGCCAAAGACTCATGGAGACCCAGTACTTC . TRBJ2-5 . TRBV7-8
CASSRNRGNSPLHF TGTGCCAGTAGTCGGAACAGGGGAAATTCACCCCTCCACTTT TRBD1 TRBJ1-6 . TRBV19
CASSPQSTGNTEAFF TGTGCCAGCAGCCCACAGTCCACAGGGAACACTGAAGCTTTCTTT . TRBJ1-1 . TRBV11-1
CASRTGDNNEQFF TGTGCCAGCAGGACAGGGGATAACAATGAGCAGTTCTTC TRBD1 TRBJ2-1 . TRBV6-6
CASSIENRGAEAFF TGTGCCAGTAGTATAGAGAACAGGGGGGCTGAAGCTTTCTTT TRBD1 TRBJ1-1 . TRBV19
CASSLTGDQETQYF TGTGCCAGCAGTTTGACAGGGGACCAAGAGACCCAGTACTTC TRBD1 TRBJ2-5 . TRBV7-3
CASSSSAGLGDTQYF TGTGCCAGCAGCTCCTCAGCGGGACTTGGAGATACGCAGTATTTT TRBD2 TRBJ2-3 . TRBV7-3
CASSVATGQKNTEAFF TGTGCCAGCAGCGTAGCTACCGGACAGAAGAACACTGAAGCTTTCTTT . TRBJ1-1 . TRBV9
CASSQDSSYEQYF TGTGCCAGCAGCCAGGACAGTTCCTACGAGCAGTACTTC . TRBJ2-7 few TRBV7-6
CATSRDRDRDQPQHF TGTGCCACCAGCAGAGACAGGGATCGGGATCAGCCCCAGCATTTT . TRBJ1-5 . TRBV15